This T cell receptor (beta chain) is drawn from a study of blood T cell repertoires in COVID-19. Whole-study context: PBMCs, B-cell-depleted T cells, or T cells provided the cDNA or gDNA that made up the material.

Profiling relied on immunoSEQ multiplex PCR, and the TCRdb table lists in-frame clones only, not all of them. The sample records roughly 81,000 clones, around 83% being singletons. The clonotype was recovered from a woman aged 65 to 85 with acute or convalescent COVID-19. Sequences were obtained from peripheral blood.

In DNA, the CDR3 is TGTGCCAGCAGCGAAACGACAGGGAAAATGGGATTTCCAGAGACCCAGTACTTC. Protein product: CASSETTGKMGFPETQYF. V usage is TRBV9 and J usage is TRBJ2-5; 7 nucleotides match TRBD1. In germline, CDR1 is SGDLS, CDR2 YYNGEE. V shed 3 bases and J 4 bases; nucleotides not matched to a gene: 18. The CDR3 has 18 residues.